Following are 6 T cell receptor beta chains from one sample sequenced in a study of vaccination and CD4 T cells after COVID-19. The treatment: roughly 10-day PBMC culture with coronavirus spike peptide pools or control peptides (ViraFEST assay). Once obtained from cultured CD4+ T cells, the DNA was sequenced using the Oncomine TCR Beta short-read assay. MiXCR, applied by TCRdb to the PCR reads, yields one record per CDR3 protein. Of 8,000 to 9,500 distinct CDR3 sequences in the sample, 55% to 70% were seen once. The antigens of these receptors remain unknown. The sample was cultured CD4+ T cells from blood, taken after SARS-CoV-2 vaccination. Receptors were obtained from a human donor with COVID-19.

This clonotype turned up a few times. This chain uses TRBV27 with TRBJ2-3, with D possibly being TRBD2 (7 bases). This CDR3 spans 16 amino acids. CDR1 MNHEY and CDR2 SMNVEV come from the germline V gene (reference sequence). Trimming shortened V by 6 bases and J by 3 bases, and 19 bases separated the two germline ends. The CDR3 here is CASRPFWGGGTDTQYF. The CDR3 DNA is TGTGCCAGCAGACCCTTTTGGGGGGGCGGTACAGATACGCAGTATTTT.

This clonotype was recorded a few times. The rearrangement joins TRBV27 to TRBJ1-5, with D maybe TRBD1 (5 bases). Trimming shortened V by 2 bases and J by 5 bases, and 16 bases separated the two germline ends. Germline V gene data show CDR1 as MNHEY and CDR2 as SMNVEV (reference sequence). This CDR3 is built from 16 residues. CDR3 loop: CASSLRGIGRDQPQHF. The CDR3 bases are TGTGCCAGCAGTTTACGCGGTATTGGCAGGGATCAGCCCCAGCATTTT.

The chain couples TRBV10-2 to TRBJ2-7; D gene ambiguous. This CDR3 comprises 12 residues. V was shortened by 5 bases and J by 2 bases, with 7 bases between the two germline ends. Germline CDR1 is WSHSY and CDR2 is SAAADI. CDR3 amino acids: CASSPAAYEQYF. The CDR3 region has the DNA TGCGCCAGCAGTCCGGCAGCCTACGAGCAGTACTTC.

This clonotype appeared once. This sequence joins TRBV11-3 and TRBJ2-5; TRBD2 aligns across 7 bases. Trimming removed 6 bases from V and 5 bases from J; junction bases left unmatched: 12. The CDR3 runs 15 residues. The V gene's germline CDR1 is SGHNT and CDR2 YENEEA. CDR3 bases: TGTGCCAGCAGTCTCTGGGGCGGGGGTCGGGAGACCCAGTACTTC. Residues: CASSLWGGGRETQYF.

This chain uses TRBV6-5 with TRBJ1-2; unclear D gene. V was cut by 0 bases and J by 1 base, with 9 bases left in between. The CDR3 length is 15 residues. In germline, CDR1 is MNHEY, CDR2 SVGAGI. CDR3 nucleotides: TGTGCCAGCAGTTACTCGCTAGCTAATAACTATGGCTACACCTTC. Encoded protein: CASSYSLANNYGYTF.

This clonotype has just a few counts. The chain is built from TRBV20-1 and TRBJ2-2; D possibly corresponds to TRBD1 (6 bases). In germline, CDR1 is DFQATT, CDR2 SNEGSKA (reference sequence). The CDR3 totals 16 residues. Trimming removed 0 bases at V and 4 bases at J, with 15 bases between. CDR3 coding DNA: TGCAGTGCTAGAGATATCAGGGGCCGAACCACCGGGGAGCTGTTTTTT. Translating gives CSARDIRGRTTGELFF.